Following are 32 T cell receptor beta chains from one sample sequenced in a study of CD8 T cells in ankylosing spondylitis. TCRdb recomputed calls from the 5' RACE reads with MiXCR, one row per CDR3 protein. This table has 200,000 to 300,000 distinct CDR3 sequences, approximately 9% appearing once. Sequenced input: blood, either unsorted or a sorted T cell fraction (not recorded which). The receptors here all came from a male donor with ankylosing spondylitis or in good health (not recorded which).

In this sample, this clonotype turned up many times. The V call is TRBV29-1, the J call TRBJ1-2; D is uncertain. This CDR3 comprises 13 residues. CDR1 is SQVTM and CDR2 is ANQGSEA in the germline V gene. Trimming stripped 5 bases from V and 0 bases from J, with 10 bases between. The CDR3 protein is CSVIIPTNYGYTF. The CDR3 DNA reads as TGCAGCGTTATTATTCCCACTAACTATGGCTACACCTTC.

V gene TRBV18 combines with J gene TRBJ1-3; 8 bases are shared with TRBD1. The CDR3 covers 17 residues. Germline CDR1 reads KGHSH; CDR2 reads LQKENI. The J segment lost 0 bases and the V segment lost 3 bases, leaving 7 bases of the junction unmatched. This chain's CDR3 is CASSPMLTGGSGNTIYF. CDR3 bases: TGTGCCAGCTCACCGATGTTAACAGGGGGCTCTGGAAACACCATATATTTT.

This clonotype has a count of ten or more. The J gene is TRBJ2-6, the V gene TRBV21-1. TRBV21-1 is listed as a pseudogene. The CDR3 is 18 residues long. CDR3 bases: TGTGCCAGCAGCAACCCCACATTAGGGTATTCTGGGGCCAACGTCCTGACTTTC. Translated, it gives CASSNPTLGYSGANVLTF.

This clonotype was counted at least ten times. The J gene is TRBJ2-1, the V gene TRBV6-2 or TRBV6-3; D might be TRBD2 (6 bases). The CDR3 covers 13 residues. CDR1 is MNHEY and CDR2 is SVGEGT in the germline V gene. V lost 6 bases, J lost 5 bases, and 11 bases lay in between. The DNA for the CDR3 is TGTGCCAGCAGCCCCGGGGGACACAATGAGCAGTTCTTC. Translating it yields CASSPGGHNEQFF.

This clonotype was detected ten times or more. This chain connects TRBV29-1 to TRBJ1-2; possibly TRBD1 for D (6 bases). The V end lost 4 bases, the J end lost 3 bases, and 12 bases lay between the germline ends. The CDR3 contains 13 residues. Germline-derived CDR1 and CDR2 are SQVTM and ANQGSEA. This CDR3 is CSVGYRADYGYTF. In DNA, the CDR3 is TGCAGCGTTGGTTACAGGGCCGACTATGGCTACACCTTC.

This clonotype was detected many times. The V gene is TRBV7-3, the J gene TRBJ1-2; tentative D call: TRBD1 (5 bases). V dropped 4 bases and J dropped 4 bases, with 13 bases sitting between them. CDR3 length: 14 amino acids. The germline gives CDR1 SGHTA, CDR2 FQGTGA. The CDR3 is CASSYGGDGYGYTF. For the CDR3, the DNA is TGTGCCAGCAGCTATGGGGGTGATGGCTATGGCTACACCTTC.

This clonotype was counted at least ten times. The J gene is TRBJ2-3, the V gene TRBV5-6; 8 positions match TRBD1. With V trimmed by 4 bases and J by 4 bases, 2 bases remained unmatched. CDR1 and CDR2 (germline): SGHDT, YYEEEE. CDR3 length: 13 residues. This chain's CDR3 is CASSDRGPDTQYF. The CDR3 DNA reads TGTGCCAGCAGCGACAGGGGCCCAGATACGCAGTATTTT. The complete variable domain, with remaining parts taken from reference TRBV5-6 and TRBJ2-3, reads DAGVTQSPTHLIKTRGQQVTLRCSPKSGHDTVSWYQQALGQGPQFIFQYYEEEERQRGNFPDRFSGHQFPNYSSELNVNALLLGDSALYLCASSDRGPDTQYFGPGTRLTVL.

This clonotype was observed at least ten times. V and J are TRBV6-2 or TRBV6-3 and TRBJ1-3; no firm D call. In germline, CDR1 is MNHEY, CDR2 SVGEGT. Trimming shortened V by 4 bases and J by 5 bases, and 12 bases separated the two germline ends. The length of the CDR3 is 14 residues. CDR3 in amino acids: CASSSGEVRNTIYF. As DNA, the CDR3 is TGTGCCAGCAGTTCCGGTGAAGTCCGAAACACCATATATTTT.

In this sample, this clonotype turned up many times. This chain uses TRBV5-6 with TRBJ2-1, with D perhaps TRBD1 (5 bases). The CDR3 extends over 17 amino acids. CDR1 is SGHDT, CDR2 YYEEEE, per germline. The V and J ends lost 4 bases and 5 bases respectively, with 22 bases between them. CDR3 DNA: TGTGCCAGCAGCCCAAGCCAGGCCAGGGTCGTCCACAATGAGCAGTTCTTC. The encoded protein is CASSPSQARVVHNEQFF.

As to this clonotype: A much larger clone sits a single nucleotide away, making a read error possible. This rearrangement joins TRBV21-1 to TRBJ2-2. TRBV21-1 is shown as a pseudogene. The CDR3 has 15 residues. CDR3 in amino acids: CASSKLAPRTGDLFF. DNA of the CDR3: TGTGCCAGCAGCAAACTGGCACCGCGGACCGGGGACCTGTTTTTT.

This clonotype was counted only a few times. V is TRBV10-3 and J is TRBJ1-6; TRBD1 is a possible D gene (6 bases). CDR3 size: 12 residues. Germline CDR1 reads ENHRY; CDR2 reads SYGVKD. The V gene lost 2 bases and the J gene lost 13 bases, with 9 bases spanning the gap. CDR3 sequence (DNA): TGTGCCATCAGTGAGCCAGGGGATCCCCTCCACTTT. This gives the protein CAISEPGDPLHF.

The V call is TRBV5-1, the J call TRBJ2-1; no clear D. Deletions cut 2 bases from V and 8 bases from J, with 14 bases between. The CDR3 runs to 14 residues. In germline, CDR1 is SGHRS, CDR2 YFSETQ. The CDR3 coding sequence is TGCGCCAGCAGCTTAGGCGGTCTAGTCTATGAGCAGTTCTTC. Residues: CASSLGGLVYEQFF.

CDR3 DNA: TGTGCCAGCAGTTTCGGTAGCGGGGGGTTTTACAATGAGCAGTTCTTC. Amino acid sequence: CASSFGSGGFYNEQFF. V and J are TRBV12-3 or TRBV12-4 and TRBJ2-1, with 10 bases aligning to TRBD2. Trimming took 3 bases from V and 4 from J; bases not matched to a gene: 6. This CDR3 region has 16 residues.

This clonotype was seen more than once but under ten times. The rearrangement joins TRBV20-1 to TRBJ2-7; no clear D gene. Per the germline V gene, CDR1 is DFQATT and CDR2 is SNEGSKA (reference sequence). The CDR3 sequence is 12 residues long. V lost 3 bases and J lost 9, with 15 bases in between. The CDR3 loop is CSASDPGNRQYF. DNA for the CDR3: TGCAGTGCTAGTGACCCCGGTAACAGGCAGTACTTC.

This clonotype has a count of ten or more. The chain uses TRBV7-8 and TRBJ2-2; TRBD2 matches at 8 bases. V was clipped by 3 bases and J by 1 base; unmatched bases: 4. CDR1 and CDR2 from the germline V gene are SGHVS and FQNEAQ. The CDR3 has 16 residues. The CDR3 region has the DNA TGTGCCAGCAGCTTCTTCAGCGGGAGGAACACCGGGGAGCTGTTTTTT. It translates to CASSFFSGRNTGELFF. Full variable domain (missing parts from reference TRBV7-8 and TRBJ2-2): GAGVSQSPRYKVAKRGQDVALRCDPISGHVSLFWYQQALGQGPEFLTYFQNEAQLDKSGLPSDRFFAERPEGSVSTLKIQRTQQEDSAVYLCASSFFSGRNTGELFFGEGSRLTVL.

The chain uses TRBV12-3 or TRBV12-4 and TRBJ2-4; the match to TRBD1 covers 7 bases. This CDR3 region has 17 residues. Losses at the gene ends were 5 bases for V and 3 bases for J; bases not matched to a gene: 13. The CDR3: CASSPGPRQGGKNIQYF. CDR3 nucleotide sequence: TGTGCCAGCAGTCCGGGGCCCCGACAGGGCGGCAAAAACATTCAGTACTTC.

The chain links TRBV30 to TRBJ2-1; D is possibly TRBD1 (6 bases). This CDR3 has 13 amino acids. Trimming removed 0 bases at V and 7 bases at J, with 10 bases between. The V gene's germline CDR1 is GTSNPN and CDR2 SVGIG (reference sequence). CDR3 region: CAWSVQGRNEQFF. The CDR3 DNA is TGTGCCTGGAGTGTACAGGGTAGGAATGAGCAGTTCTTC.

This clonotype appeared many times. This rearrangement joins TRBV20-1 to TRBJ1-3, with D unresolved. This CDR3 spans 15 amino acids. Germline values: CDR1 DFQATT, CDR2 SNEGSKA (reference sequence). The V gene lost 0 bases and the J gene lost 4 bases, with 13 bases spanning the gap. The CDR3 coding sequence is TGCAGTGCTAGAGATAACTGGCGCGCAGGAAACACCATATATTTT. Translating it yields CSARDNWRAGNTIYF.

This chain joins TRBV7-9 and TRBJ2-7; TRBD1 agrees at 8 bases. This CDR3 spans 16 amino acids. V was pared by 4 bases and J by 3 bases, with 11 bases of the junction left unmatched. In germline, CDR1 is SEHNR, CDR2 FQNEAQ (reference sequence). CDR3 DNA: TGTGCCAGCAGCTGGCGGGCCCGGACAGGGATCTACGAGCAGTACTTC. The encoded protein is CASSWRARTGIYEQYF. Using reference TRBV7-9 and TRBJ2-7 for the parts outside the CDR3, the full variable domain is DTGVSQNPRHKITKRGQNVTFRCDPISEHNRLYWYRQTLGQGPEFLTYFQNEAQLEKSRLLSDRFSAERPKGSFSTLEIQRTEQGDSAMYLCASSWRARTGIYEQYFGPGTRLTVT.

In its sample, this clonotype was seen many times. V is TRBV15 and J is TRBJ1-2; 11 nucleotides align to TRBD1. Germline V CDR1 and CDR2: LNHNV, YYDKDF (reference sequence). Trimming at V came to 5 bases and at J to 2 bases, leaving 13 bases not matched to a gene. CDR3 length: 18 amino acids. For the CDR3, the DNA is TGTGCCACCAGCGGATTTACGGACAGGGGGCTAAAAAACTATGGCTACACCTTC. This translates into CATSGFTDRGLKNYGYTF.

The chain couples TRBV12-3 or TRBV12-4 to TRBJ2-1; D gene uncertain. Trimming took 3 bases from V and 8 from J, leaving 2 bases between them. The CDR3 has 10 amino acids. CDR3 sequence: CASSFDEQFF. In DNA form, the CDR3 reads TGTGCCAGCAGTTTTGATGAGCAGTTCTTC.

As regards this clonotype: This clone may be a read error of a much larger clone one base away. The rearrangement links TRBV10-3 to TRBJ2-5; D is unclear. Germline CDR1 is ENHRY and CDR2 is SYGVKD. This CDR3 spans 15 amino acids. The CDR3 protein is CAISESAGPLESQYF. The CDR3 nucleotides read TGTGCCATCAGTGAGTCGGCCGGTCCCCTAGAGAGCCAGTACTTC.

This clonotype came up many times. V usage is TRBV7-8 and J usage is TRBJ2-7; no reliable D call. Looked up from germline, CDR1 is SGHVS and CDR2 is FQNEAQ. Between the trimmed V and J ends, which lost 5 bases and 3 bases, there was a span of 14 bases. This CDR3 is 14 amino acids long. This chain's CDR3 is CASSPRPHSYEQYF. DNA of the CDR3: TGTGCCAGCAGCCCGCGACCTCACAGCTACGAGCAGTACTTC.

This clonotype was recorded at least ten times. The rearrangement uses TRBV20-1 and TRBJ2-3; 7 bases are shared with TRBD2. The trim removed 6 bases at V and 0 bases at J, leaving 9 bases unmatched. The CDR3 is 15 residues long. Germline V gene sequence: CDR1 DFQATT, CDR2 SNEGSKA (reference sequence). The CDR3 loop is CSAALRGDSTDTQYF. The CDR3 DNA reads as TGCAGTGCCGCCCTCCGGGGGGATAGCACAGATACGCAGTATTTT.

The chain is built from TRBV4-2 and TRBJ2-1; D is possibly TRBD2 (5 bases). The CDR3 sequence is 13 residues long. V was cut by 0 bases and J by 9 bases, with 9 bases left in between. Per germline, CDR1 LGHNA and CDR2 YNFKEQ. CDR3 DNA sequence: TGTGCCAGCAGCCAAGAAGAGGGAAGTGAGCAGTTCTTC. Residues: CASSQEEGSEQFF.

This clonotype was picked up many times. CDR3 sequence: CASSQDRTGGNQPQHF. The CDR3 coding sequence is TGTGCCAGCAGCCAAGATCGTACAGGGGGGAATCAGCCCCAGCATTTT. The genes are TRBV4-2 and TRBJ1-5; 8 nucleotides align to TRBD1. The CDR3 is 16 residues long. Germline CDR1 reads LGHNA; CDR2 reads YNFKEQ. V shed 0 bases, J shed 4 bases, and the junction held 5 bases outside the gene matches.

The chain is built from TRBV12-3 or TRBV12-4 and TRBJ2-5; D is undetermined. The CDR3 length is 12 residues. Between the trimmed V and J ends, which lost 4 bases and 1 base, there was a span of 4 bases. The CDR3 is CASSSIQETQYF. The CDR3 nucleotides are TGTGCCAGCAGTTCAATCCAAGAGACCCAGTACTTC.

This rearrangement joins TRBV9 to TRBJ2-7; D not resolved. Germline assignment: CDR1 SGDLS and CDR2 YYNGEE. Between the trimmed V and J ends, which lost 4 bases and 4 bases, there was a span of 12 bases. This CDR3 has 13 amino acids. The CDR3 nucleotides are TGTGCCAGCAGCCCGGGTATGTCTTACGAGCAGTACTTC. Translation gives CASSPGMSYEQYF.

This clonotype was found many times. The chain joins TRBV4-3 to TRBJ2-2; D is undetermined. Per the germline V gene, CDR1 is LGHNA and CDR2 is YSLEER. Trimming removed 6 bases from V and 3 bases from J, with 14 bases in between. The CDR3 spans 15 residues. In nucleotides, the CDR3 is TGCGCCAGCAGACCGCGAACTACGGACACCGGGGAGCTGTTTTTT. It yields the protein CASRPRTTDTGELFF.

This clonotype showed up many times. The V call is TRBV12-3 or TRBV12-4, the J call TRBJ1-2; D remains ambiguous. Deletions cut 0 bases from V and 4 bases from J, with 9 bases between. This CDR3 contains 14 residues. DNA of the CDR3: TGTGCCAGCAGTTTAGCGATAGGGAGCTATGGCTACACCTTC. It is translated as CASSLAIGSYGYTF.

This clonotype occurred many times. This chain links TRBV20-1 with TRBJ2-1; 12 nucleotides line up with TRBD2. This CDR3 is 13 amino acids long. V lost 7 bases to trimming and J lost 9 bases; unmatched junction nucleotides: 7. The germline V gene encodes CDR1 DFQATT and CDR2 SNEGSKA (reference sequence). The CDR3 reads CSVRPSGRGEQFF. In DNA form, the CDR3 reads TGCAGTGTTAGGCCTAGCGGGAGGGGTGAGCAGTTCTTC.

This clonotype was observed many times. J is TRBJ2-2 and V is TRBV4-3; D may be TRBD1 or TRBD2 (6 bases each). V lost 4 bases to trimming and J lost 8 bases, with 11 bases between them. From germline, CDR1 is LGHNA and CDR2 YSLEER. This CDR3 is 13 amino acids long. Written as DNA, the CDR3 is TGCGCCAGCAGCCTAGGGGGGCGTGGGGAGCTGTTTTTT. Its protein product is CASSLGGRGELFF.